These 19 T cell receptor beta chains share one sample of origin, sequenced in a study of cytomegalovirus exposure and HLA in healthy donors. The PCR was carried out with 60 Vbeta primers and 13 Jbeta primers. Profiling relied on immunoSEQ multiplex PCR, and the TCRdb table lists in-frame clones only, not all of them. The data hold fewer than 250,000 clones, with approximately 82% observed a single time. Sequenced sample: PBMCs. The receptors originated from a woman in her forties or fifties in good health and CMV-seropositive.

J is TRBJ1-2 and V is TRBV10-1, with 10 bases that match TRBD1. With V trimmed by 0 bases and J by 11 bases, 12 bases remained unmatched. Germline V gene data show CDR1 as WNHNN and CDR2 as SYGVQD (reference sequence). This CDR3 spans 16 amino acids. The CDR3 loop is CASSESRGFGQGEYTF. The CDR3 region has the DNA TGCGCCAGCAGTGAGTCGAGAGGATTCGGACAGGGGGAATACACCTTC.

This clone was seen a single time. The chain carries TRBV7-6 and TRBJ2-1; D call uncertain. In germline, CDR1 is SGHVS, CDR2 FNYEAQ. Trimming pared 1 base from V and 10 bases from J, leaving 11 bases between. The length of the CDR3 is 13 residues. The CDR3: CASSLGPQVEQFF. DNA of the CDR3: TGTGCCAGCAGCTTAGGCCCTCAGGTAGAGCAGTTCTTC.

This sequence joins TRBV4-2 and TRBJ2-3, with D maybe TRBD1 (6 bases). Trimming cost V 3 bases and J 5 bases, with 21 bases left between them. In germline, CDR1 is LGHNA, CDR2 YNFKEQ. The CDR3 has 17 residues. For the CDR3, the DNA is TGTGCCAGCAGCCAGTACACTACCAGGGGCTTGGGAGATACGCAGTATTTT. This encodes CASSQYTTRGLGDTQYF.

The gene calls are TRBV7-3 and TRBJ1-3; D unclear. Trimming took off 4 bases at V and 0 bases at J, with 13 bases between the two ends. The length of the CDR3 is 16 residues. Germline CDR1 and CDR2: SGHTA and FQGTGA. The CDR3 protein is CASSSSGRGSGNTIYF. The CDR3 DNA reads as TGTGCCAGCAGCTCATCAGGACGGGGCTCTGGAAACACCATATATTTT.

The rearrangement links TRBV27 to TRBJ1-2; 8 bases align to TRBD1. Germline CDR1 MNHEY, CDR2 SMNVEV (reference sequence). The CDR3 is 18 amino acids. With V trimmed by 6 bases and J by 1 base, 16 bases remained unmatched. CDR3 DNA sequence: TGTGCCAGCAGCAAAACCGACAGGGGTTGGGGGAGTAACTATGGCTACACCTTC. This translates into CASSKTDRGWGSNYGYTF.

The chain is built from TRBV4-3 and TRBJ1-5; TRBD1 matches at 7 bases. The CDR3 spans 17 residues. The trim removed 0 bases at V and 0 bases at J, leaving 5 bases unmatched. Germline-derived CDR1 and CDR2 are LGHNA and YSLEER. The CDR3 nucleotides read TGCGCCAGCAGCCAAGAGTGGGACAGCGATAGCAATCAGCCCCAGCATTTT. It translates to CASSQEWDSDSNQPQHF.

The J gene is TRBJ2-2, the V gene TRBV9, with D perhaps matching TRBD1 (5 bases). Germline V CDR1 and CDR2: SGDLS, YYNGEE. The CDR3 consists of 15 residues. V gave up 0 bases and J gave up 2 bases, with 8 bases separating them. CDR3 bases: TGTGCCAGCAGCGTAGGGACAAGAAACACCGGGGAGCTGTTTTTT. This encodes CASSVGTRNTGELFF.

The chain combines TRBV5-1 with TRBJ2-7; 7 bases map to TRBD1. The CDR3 is made up of 14 amino acids. Germline values: CDR1 SGHRS, CDR2 YFSETQ. V gave up 4 bases and J gave up 2 bases; unmatched junction bases: 6. The CDR3 loop reads CASSPRQGAYEQYF. The DNA for the CDR3 is TGCGCCAGCAGCCCCCGACAGGGAGCCTACGAGCAGTACTTC.

The gene calls are TRBV7-2 and TRBJ2-5, with 9 bases fitting TRBD2. Germline loops: CDR1 SGHTA, CDR2 FQGNSA. V shed 3 bases and J 4 bases; nucleotides not matched to a gene: 3. This CDR3 has 14 residues. The CDR3 DNA follows: TGTGCCAGCAGCTTCGGCGGGAGGGGAGAGACCCAGTACTTC. Its protein product is CASSFGGRGETQYF.

The rearrangement links TRBV4-2 to TRBJ2-5, with 13 bases that match TRBD2. The J segment lost 3 bases and the V segment lost 3 bases, leaving 19 bases of the junction unmatched. The germline gives CDR1 LGHNA, CDR2 YNFKEQ. The CDR3 contains 21 residues. The CDR3: CASSHELAGGAATAMKETQYF. CDR3 sequence (DNA): TGTGCCAGCAGCCATGAACTAGCGGGGGGGGCCGCTACGGCGATGAAAGAGACCCAGTACTTC.

This clone is a singleton in its sample. The CDR3 DNA sequence: TGTGCCAGCGCTTACAGGGGGCAGAGTCTTAACTATGGCTACACCTTC. Encoded protein: CASAYRGQSLNYGYTF. This chain connects TRBV7-9 to TRBJ1-2; the match to TRBD1 covers 9 bases. The germline gives CDR1 SEHNR, CDR2 FQNEAQ (reference sequence). V lost 8 bases to trimming and J lost 1 base; unmatched junction nucleotides: 11. CDR3 size: 16 residues.

The chain is built from TRBV21-1 and TRBJ1-2; TRBD1, the table's D call, lacks a check against the DNA. TRBV21-1 is an annotated pseudogene. The CDR3 has 15 amino acids. The CDR3 here is CASSKVASLGHGYTF. CDR3 coding DNA: TGTGCCAGCAGCAAAGTGGCATCTCTGGGGCATGGCTACACCTTC.

The gene calls are TRBV9 and TRBJ2-2, with 11 bases fitting TRBD2. Germline trimming cut 4 bases from V and 5 bases from J; bases unmatched to any gene: 7. The CDR3 runs to 16 residues. CDR1 SGDLS and CDR2 YYNGEE come from the germline V gene. The CDR3 DNA reads as TGTGCCAGCAGCCGAGTAGCGGGGGGGCGAACCGGGGAGCTGTTTTTT. Its protein is CASSRVAGGRTGELFF. The variable domain in full, with the rest retrieved from reference TRBV9 and TRBJ2-2, is DSGVTQTPKHLITATGQRVTLRCSPRSGDLSVYWYQQSLDQGLQFLIQYYNGEERAKGNILERFSAQQFPDLHSELNLSSLELGDSALYFCASSRVAGGRTGELFFGEGSRLTVL.

V and J are TRBV7-9 and TRBJ2-3; no reliable D call. The CDR3 totals 13 residues. V was trimmed by 0 bases and J by 6 bases, leaving 7 bases between them. From germline, CDR1 is SEHNR and CDR2 FQNEAQ (reference sequence). The CDR3 protein is CASSLALGDTQYF. The CDR3 region has the DNA TGTGCCAGCAGCTTAGCTCTCGGGGATACGCAGTATTTT. Variable domain in full (rest from reference TRBV7-9 and TRBJ2-3): DTGVSQNPRHKITKRGQNVTFRCDPISEHNRLYWYRQTLGQGPEFLTYFQNEAQLEKSRLLSDRFSAERPKGSFSTLEIQRTEQGDSAMYLCASSLALGDTQYFGPGTRLTVL.

The V gene is TRBV30, the J gene TRBJ1-4; D perhaps matches TRBD1 (5 bases). Germline values: CDR1 GTSNPN, CDR2 SVGIG (reference sequence). There are 14 residues in the CDR3. Trimming pared 4 bases from V and 0 bases from J, leaving 9 bases between. CDR3 coding DNA: TGTGCCTGGAAGGGAGGGGCAACTAATGAAAAACTGTTTTTT. Translation gives CAWKGGATNEKLFF.

The sample holds one count of this clone. V and J are TRBV11-2 and TRBJ1-4, with D unresolved. CDR3 length equals 15 residues. With 3 bases removed from V and 1 base from J, the gap between germline ends came to 9 bases. Germline V gives CDR1 SGHAT, CDR2 FQNNGV. CDR3 loop: CASSFGYLTNEKLFF. In DNA, the CDR3 is TGTGCCAGCAGCTTCGGGTACTTAACTAATGAAAAACTGTTTTTT.

V gene TRBV18 combines with J gene TRBJ2-2, with D perhaps matching TRBD2 (6 bases). V was cut by 3 bases and J by 4 bases, with 18 bases left in between. The CDR3 loop spans 17 amino acids. Germline V gene sequence: CDR1 KGHSH, CDR2 LQKENI. The CDR3 DNA reads TGTGCCAGCTCACCGATCTGGAGGGACGGAGCCACCGGGGAGCTGTTTTTT. Its translation: CASSPIWRDGATGELFF.

The chain has TRBV7-3 and TRBJ2-7, with a tentative D call TRBD2 (6 bases). The germline V gene has CDR1 SGHTA and CDR2 FQGTGA. CDR3 size: 15 residues. Trimming shortened V by 5 bases and J by 3 bases, and 17 bases separated the two germline ends. The CDR3 DNA reads as TGTGCCAGCAGCCCGTCCGGGGGAGAGCGCTACGAGCAGTACTTC. Translating gives CASSPSGGERYEQYF.

The gene calls are TRBV4-2 and TRBJ2-7; 7 nucleotides line up with TRBD1. V shed 2 bases and J 0 bases; nucleotides not matched to a gene: 7. Germline-derived CDR1 and CDR2 are LGHNA and YNFKEQ. This CDR3 contains 16 residues. In DNA, the CDR3 is TGTGCCAGCAGCCAACGTCGACAGGGATTCTCCTACGAGCAGTACTTC. Translating gives CASSQRRQGFSYEQYF.